The clone carrying this TCR beta chain appeared a few times. Its antigen is as yet unknown. This record belongs to a study of CD8 T cells in ankylosing spondylitis. Findings of the study overall: A motif of several highly homologous TCR beta variants was seen as apparently characteristic of ankylosing spondylitis blood.

TCRdb independently ran MiXCR on the 5' RACE reads; one entry per CDR3 protein. This table holds about 160,000 distinct CDR3 sequences, around 20% found once. Germline CDR1 SEHNR, CDR2 FQNEAQ (reference sequence). The CDR3 is 13 amino acids. The V and J ends lost 2 bases and 5 bases respectively, with 7 bases between them. The sequencing input was blood, either unsorted or a sorted T cell fraction (not recorded which). This receptor was taken from a male donor with ankylosing spondylitis or in good health (not recorded which). J is TRBJ1-5 and V is TRBV7-9; D ambiguous. The CDR3 nucleotides read TGTGCCAGCAGCTTACAGTTGGATCAGCCCCAGCATTTT. This translates into CASSLQLDQPQHF. The full variable domain, rest sourced from reference TRBV7-9 and TRBJ1-5, is DTGVSQNPRHKITKRGQNVTFRCDPISEHNRLYWYRQTLGQGPEFLTYFQNEAQLEKSRLLSDRFSAERPKGSFSTLEIQRTEQGDSAMYLCASSLQLDQPQHFGDGTRLSIL.